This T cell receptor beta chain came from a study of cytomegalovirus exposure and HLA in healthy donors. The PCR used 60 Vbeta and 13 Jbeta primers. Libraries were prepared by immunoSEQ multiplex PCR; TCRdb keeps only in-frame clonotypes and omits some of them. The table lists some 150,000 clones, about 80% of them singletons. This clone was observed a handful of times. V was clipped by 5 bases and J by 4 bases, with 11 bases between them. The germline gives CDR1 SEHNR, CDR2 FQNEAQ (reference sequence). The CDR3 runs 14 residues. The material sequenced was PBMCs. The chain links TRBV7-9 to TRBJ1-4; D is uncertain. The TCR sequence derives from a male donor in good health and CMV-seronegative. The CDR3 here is CASSPRRGNEKLFF. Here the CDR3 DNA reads TGTGCCAGCAGCCCTCGGCGAGGTAATGAAAAACTGTTTTTT.